This entry features one TCR beta chain sequence. Profiled with immunoSEQ multiplex PCR; TCRdb holds only in-frame clones, not every one. The sample yields over 200,000 clones, 65% to 90% seen once. The CDR3 runs 16 residues. Looked up from germline, CDR1 is SGHTA and CDR2 is FQGNSA. V shed 2 bases, J shed 0 bases, and the junction held 5 bases outside the gene matches. This record comes from a study of blood T cell repertoires in COVID-19. In the study overall: T cells, B-cell-depleted T cells, or PBMCs supplied cDNA or gDNA.

Cohort placement rested on clinical history that participants reported themselves. Before being deemed recovered, Cohort 3 donors had two negative PCRs, clearance, or symptom resolution. The origin of this receptor is a man aged 18 to 35 who had recovered from COVID-19. Sequenced input: PBMCs or T cells enriched from blood (not recorded which). The chain combines TRBV7-2 with TRBJ2-3, with TRBD2 identical over 7 bases. The CDR3 spells CASSLMGRGSTDTQYF. The CDR3 nucleotides are TGTGCCAGCAGCTTAATGGGGCGGGGGAGCACAGATACGCAGTATTTT.